This TCR beta chain was sequenced in a study of T cell responses to AZD1222 COVID-19 vaccine. The CDR3 loop spans 20 amino acids. V trimming: 3 bases; J trimming: 0 bases; junction bases outside the gene matches: 16. From germline, CDR1 is LNHDA and CDR2 SQIVND (reference sequence). This table comes from immunoSEQ multiplex PCR, and its TCRdb copy is limited to in-frame clones, with some not included. The sample lists 120,000 to 150,000 clones, around 90% occurring once. The V gene is TRBV19, the J gene TRBJ2-1, with TRBD2 matching over 8 bases. The TCR comes from an adult who received the AZD1222 COVID-19 vaccine. The input for sequencing was peripheral blood, taken 28 days after the second AZD1222 dose. This CDR3 reads CASSMRRPSGPSYSYNEQFF. The CDR3 DNA sequence: TGTGCCAGTAGTATGAGGCGACCTAGCGGGCCCTCCTACTCCTACAATGAGCAGTTCTTC. Filled out from reference TRBV19 and TRBJ2-1, the complete variable domain reads DGGITQSPKYLFRKEGQNVTLSCEQNLNHDAMYWYRQDPGQGLRLIYYSQIVNDFQKGDIAEGYSVSREKKESFPLTVTSAQKNPTAFYLCASSMRRPSGPSYSYNEQFFGPGTRLTVL.